One sample yielded the 2 T cell receptor beta chains listed below, sequenced in a study of blood T cell repertoires in COVID-19. Here immunoSEQ multiplex PCR was the method, and the copy in TCRdb shows in-frame clones only, minus some. The table includes 150,000 or so clones, about 84% detected once. The sequencing input was PBMCs or T cells enriched from blood (not recorded which). These receptors came from a man aged 50 to 60 who had recovered from COVID-19.

The chain combines TRBV3-1 (or the pseudogene TRBV3-2) with TRBJ2-7; 8 bases match TRBD1. The germline V gene encodes CDR1 LGHDT and CDR2 YNNKEL (reference sequence). The CDR3 is 13 residues long. Unmatched junction bases numbered 9, after V lost 10 bases and J lost 4 bases. The CDR3 coding sequence is TGTGCCACCACGGACAGGGTAAATTACGAGCAGTACTTC. Amino acids: CATTDRVNYEQYF.

This chain uses TRBV27 with TRBJ1-5; possible D gene TRBD1, 5 bases. The germline V gene has CDR1 MNHEY and CDR2 SMNVEV (reference sequence). The CDR3 sequence is 14 residues long. Trimming left V 5 bases short and J 8 bases short, with 16 bases between. DNA for the CDR3: TGTGCCAGCAGTCCCTTCGACAGCGCTGAGCCCCAGCATTTT. This sequence encodes CASSPFDSAEPQHF.